The 10 T cell receptor beta chains below come from one sample, sequenced in a study of shared T cell receptors in the human thymus. Data came from immunoSEQ multiplex PCR; TCRdb stores just in-frame clones and leaves some out. The sample lists hundreds of thousands of clones; about 84% were seen once. This sample was also put to use in a study of human thymus T cells.

Input material: thymocytes. The source is a boy in the first two years of life with a congenital heart defect.

The J gene is TRBJ2-3, the V gene TRBV27; tentative D call: TRBD2 (5 bases). Germline CDR1 is MNHEY and CDR2 is SMNVEV (reference sequence). Trimming pared 2 bases from V and 6 bases from J, leaving 12 bases between. The CDR3 covers 14 residues. The CDR3 DNA sequence: TGTGCCAGCAGTTTAGAGGGTCATATGGATACGCAGTATTTT. As protein: CASSLEGHMDTQYF.

This clone was detected only a few times. The chain joins TRBV5-6 to TRBJ2-5; 9 bases agree with TRBD2. The CDR3 contains 15 residues. Germline lookup yields CDR1 SGHDT and CDR2 YYEEEE. J gave up 0 bases and V 3 bases, and 3 bases lay outside the gene matches. The CDR3: CASSSSGTYQETQYF. As DNA, the CDR3 is TGTGCCAGCAGCTCTAGCGGGACCTACCAAGAGACCCAGTACTTC.

The J gene is TRBJ1-3, the V gene TRBV6-1; 9 nucleotides agree with TRBD1. V was clipped by 6 bases and J by 5 bases; unmatched bases: 8. CDR3 length equals 15 residues. Germline V gene lookup returns CDR1 MNHNS and CDR2 SASEGT. For the CDR3, the DNA is TGTGCCAGCAGGCCCGCGGACAGGGGCAGAAACACCATATATTTT. Its translation: CASRPADRGRNTIYF.

V is TRBV4-1 and J is TRBJ1-3; TRBD1 is a possible D gene (5 bases). Germline V lookup: CDR1 MGHRA, CDR2 YSYEKL. The CDR3 contains 17 residues. The germline V and J ends were trimmed by 4 bases and 4 bases, with 20 bases remaining between them. The CDR3 DNA sequence: TGCGCCAGCAGCCGAGTTGGAGGGGCGCCTGAAGGAAACACCATATATTTT. Translation: CASSRVGGAPEGNTIYF.

The rearrangement uses TRBV5-4 and TRBJ2-1, with D uncertain. Germline V gene sequence: CDR1 SGHNT, CDR2 YYREEE (reference sequence). The ends were cut back, 0 bases at V and 10 bases at J, with 11 bases in the middle. The CDR3 length is 13 residues. CDR3 sequence: CASSLGPNVEQFF. Here the CDR3 DNA reads TGTGCCAGCAGCTTGGGGCCCAATGTGGAGCAGTTCTTC.

Remarks on this clone: The same CDR3 is also encoded by other DNA sequences in this sample. The V call is TRBV9, the J call TRBJ2-7; 12 bases agree with TRBD2. Looked up from germline, CDR1 is SGDLS and CDR2 is YYNGEE. The V segment lost 3 bases and the J segment 1 base; nucleotides outside the gene matches: 2. The CDR3 runs to 15 residues. The CDR3 sequence is CASSAGLAGSYEQYF. The DNA for the CDR3 is TGTGCCAGCAGCGCTGGACTAGCGGGGTCCTACGAGCAGTACTTC.

V and J are TRBV5-6 and TRBJ1-2; possibly TRBD1 for D (6 bases). Germline V gives CDR1 SGHDT, CDR2 YYEEEE. The CDR3 runs 13 residues. The germline V and J ends were trimmed by 4 bases and 8 bases, with 15 bases remaining between them. DNA for the CDR3: TGTGCCAGCAGCCGGGCCGGACAGATAGGCTACACCTTC. Translating it yields CASSRAGQIGYTF.

J is TRBJ2-7 and V is TRBV11-3; the D gene is possibly TRBD1 (5 bases). CDR1 SGHNT and CDR2 YENEEA come from the germline V gene. V dropped 5 bases and J dropped 4 bases, with 24 bases sitting between them. The CDR3 has 17 amino acids. Written as DNA, the CDR3 is TGTGCCAGCAGCGTAAAAACCAGGGAATCAGCACTATACGAGCAGTACTTC. Its protein product is CASSVKTRESALYEQYF.

The gene calls are TRBV19 and TRBJ1-2, with 7 bases that match TRBD1. The ends lost 1 base at V and 1 base at J; junction bases unmatched: 9. Looked up from germline, CDR1 is LNHDA and CDR2 is SQIVND (reference sequence). This CDR3 has 17 amino acids. CDR3 nucleotide sequence: TGTGCCAGTAGTATAGCCTACGGGACAGCTTATAACTATGGCTACACCTTC. Translated, it gives CASSIAYGTAYNYGYTF.

This clone was detected only a few times. The chain recombines TRBV19 with TRBJ2-7; TRBD2 matches 10 bases. The CDR3 spans 15 residues. Per the germline V gene, CDR1 is LNHDA and CDR2 is SQIVND (reference sequence). V was clipped by 7 bases and J by 0 bases; unmatched bases: 6. The CDR3, as DNA: TGTGCCAGTACTGCTAGCGGGGGTGGCTCCTACGAGCAGTACTTC. Translating gives CASTASGGGSYEQYF.